This TCR beta chain emerged from a study of shared clonotypes between healthy human individuals. Measured with immunoSEQ multiplex PCR; TCRdb has only the in-frame clones, and not every one. Counted here are about 2 million clones, 90% to 95% occurring once; the ten biggest clones make up around 0.13%. As concerns this clone: Within the sample, other DNA sequences also encode this same CDR3.

This CDR3 is 15 amino acids long. The V and J ends lost 1 base and 3 bases, in that order; junction bases with no gene match: 3. From germline, CDR1 is MNHNS and CDR2 SASEGT. This sequence was found in a man younger than 35 in good health. The chain uses TRBV6-1 and TRBJ1-3; 7 bases are a match to TRBD1. The sample consisted of naive CD4+ T cells sorted from blood. Subset: CD45RA+ positively selected. The CDR3 is CASSEGRDSGNTIYF. CDR3 DNA: TGTGCCAGCAGTGAAGGCAGGGACAGTGGAAACACCATATATTTT.